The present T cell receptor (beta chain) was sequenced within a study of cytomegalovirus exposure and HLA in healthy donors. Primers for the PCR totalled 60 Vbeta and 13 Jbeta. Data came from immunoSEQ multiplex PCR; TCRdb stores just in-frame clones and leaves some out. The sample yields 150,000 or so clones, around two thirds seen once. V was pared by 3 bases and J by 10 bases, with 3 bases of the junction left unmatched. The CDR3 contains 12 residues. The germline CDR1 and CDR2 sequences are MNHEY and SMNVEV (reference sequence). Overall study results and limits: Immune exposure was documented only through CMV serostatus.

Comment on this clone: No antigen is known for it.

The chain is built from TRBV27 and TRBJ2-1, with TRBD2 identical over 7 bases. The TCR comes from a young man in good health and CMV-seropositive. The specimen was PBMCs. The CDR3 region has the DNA TGTGCCAGCAGTTTTCAGCGGGGCGAGCAGTTCTTC. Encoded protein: CASSFQRGEQFF.